This T cell receptor (beta chain) comes out of a study of blood T cell repertoires in COVID-19. Sequenced by immunoSEQ multiplex PCR; TCRdb stores in-frame clones only, minus some. The data hold over 250,000 clones, with about 91% observed a single time. Trimming cost V 2 bases and J 3 bases, with 7 bases left between them. Germline CDR1 and CDR2: SGHVS and FQNEAQ. CDR3 length: 13 residues. Residents of 20 to 25 US areas, aged 18 to 89 years, made up the participants. Recovery meant two consecutive negative NP/OP PCR tests, professional clearance, or resolved symptoms. The sequenced sample consisted of PBMCs or T cells enriched from blood (not recorded which). The clonotype was recovered from a woman between 18 and 29 years old who had recovered from COVID-19. The V call is TRBV7-8, the J call TRBJ1-1, with unresolved D. The CDR3 DNA follows: TGTGCCAGCAGCTTAACGCGGGACACTGAAGCTTTCTTT. Its protein is CASSLTRDTEAFF.